This T cell receptor (beta chain) was sequenced during a study of blood T cell repertoires in COVID-19. Trimming removed 5 bases at V and 8 bases at J, with 12 bases between. Per the germline V gene, CDR1 is MDHEN and CDR2 is SYDVKM. This CDR3 region has 12 residues. The protocol was immunoSEQ multiplex PCR, while the TCRdb copy is restricted to in-frame clones and leaves out a portion. The sample records approximately 220,000 clones, about four fifths being singletons. This chain links TRBV28 with TRBJ1-2; D possibly corresponds to TRBD1 (6 bases). The source is a woman in her sixties or seventies with acute or convalescent COVID-19. The sequenced sample consisted of peripheral blood. Written as DNA, the CDR3 is TGTGCCAGCAGTGGACAGATTAAAGGCTACACCTTC. Protein product: CASSGQIKGYTF.